These 27 T cell receptor beta chains came from one sample sequenced in a study of T-cell memory formation after mild COVID-19. TCRdb analysed the 5' RACE reads with MiXCR anew, one entry per CDR3 protein. Counted here are over 120,000 distinct CDR3 sequences, about 5.7% occurring once; the ten biggest clones make up around 1.9%. The sample was PBMCs or a T cell subset sorted from them (not recorded which). The receptor source for this set is an adult woman who had mild COVID-19 (a few samples of this study predate the infection). Cell type and time point are not known.

This chain uses TRBV6-4 with TRBJ2-2; D is undetermined. Trimming removed 5 bases from V and 6 bases from J, with 13 bases in between. Germline V gene data show CDR1 as MRHNA and CDR2 as SNTAGT. The CDR3 is made up of 14 amino acids. This CDR3 is CASSSTLGAGELFF. CDR3 coding DNA: TGTGCCAGCAGTAGCACCCTTGGGGCCGGGGAGCTGTTTTTT.

In its sample, this clonotype was seen many times. This chain joins TRBV20-1 and TRBJ2-3; 7 bases align to TRBD2. With V trimmed by 3 bases and J by 5 bases, 8 bases remained unmatched. This CDR3 contains 14 residues. From germline, CDR1 is DFQATT and CDR2 SNEGSKA (reference sequence). The CDR3 nucleotides read TGCAGTGCTAGTTCGACGGGAGGAGTAGATACGCAGTATTTT. This sequence encodes CSASSTGGVDTQYF.

This clonotype was seen a handful of times. This sequence joins TRBV24-1 and TRBJ2-7; TRBD2 matches at 8 bases. Per the germline V gene, CDR1 is KGHDR and CDR2 is SFDVKD. V gave up 3 bases and J gave up 0 bases; unmatched junction bases: 9. The length of the CDR3 is 17 residues. The CDR3 here is CATSDPGGSGGSYEQYF. The DNA for the CDR3 is TGTGCCACCAGTGATCCCGGCGGGAGCGGGGGCTCCTACGAGCAGTACTTC.

The chain combines TRBV30 with TRBJ2-1, with 10 bases identical to TRBD2. The CDR3 loop spans 12 amino acids. The V gene's germline CDR1 is GTSNPN and CDR2 SVGIG (reference sequence). Trimming took 1 base from V and 13 from J; bases not matched to a gene: 4. As DNA, the CDR3 is TGTGCCTGGAGTGGGCTAGCGGGAGAACAGTTCTTC. It encodes CAWSGLAGEQFF. Variable domain in full (rest from reference TRBV30 and TRBJ2-1): SQTIHQWPATLVQPVGSPLSLECTVEGTSNPNLYWYRQAAGRGLQLLFYSVGIGQISSEVPQNLSASRPQDRQFILSSKKLLLSDSGFYLCAWSGLAGEQFFGPGTRLTVL.

In this sample, this clonotype turned up a few times. The rearrangement joins TRBV5-4 to TRBJ2-3; TRBD2 aligns across 10 bases. V gave up 7 bases and J gave up 1 base; unmatched junction bases: 6. CDR1 and CDR2 (germline): SGHNT, YYREEE (reference sequence). There are 15 residues in the CDR3. The CDR3 nucleotides read TGTGCCAGCGAAGCCACTAGCGGGGGCACAGATACGCAGTATTTT. It specifies CASEATSGGTDTQYF.

This clonotype occurred a few times. The chain couples TRBV7-2 to TRBJ1-2; 7 bases are a match to TRBD1. The V gene end was trimmed by 4 bases and the J gene end by 0 bases; junction bases not matched to a gene: 8. The CDR3 covers 16 residues. Germline V lookup: CDR1 SGHTA, CDR2 FQGNSA. The DNA of the CDR3 is TGTGCCAGCAGCTCCCCGCAGGGGGTAGCTAACTATGGCTACACCTTC. It specifies CASSSPQGVANYGYTF.

This clonotype occurred many times. The rearrangement uses TRBV7-9 and TRBJ2-3; the D gene is possibly TRBD1 (5 bases). The CDR3 is 16 residues long. Germline V gene sequence: CDR1 SEHNR, CDR2 FQNEAQ (reference sequence). V lost 8 bases to trimming and J lost 0 bases, with 18 bases between them. CDR3 amino acids: CASSPTGPQSTDTQYF. In DNA, the CDR3 is TGTGCCAGCTCCCCCACAGGACCCCAGAGCACAGATACGCAGTATTTT.

Many counts were recorded for this clonotype. This rearrangement joins TRBV10-3 to TRBJ2-5; 10 nucleotides match TRBD1. The CDR3 contains 15 residues. The ends lost 4 bases at V and 2 bases at J; junction bases unmatched: 4. Per the germline V gene, CDR1 is ENHRY and CDR2 is SYGVKD. The CDR3 protein is CAISGRTGGQETQYF. CDR3 DNA: TGTGCCATCAGTGGTAGGACAGGGGGACAAGAGACCCAGTACTTC.

This clonotype has a count of ten or more. This chain links TRBV5-6 with TRBJ1-2; 7 bases map to TRBD1. The V segment lost 2 bases and the J segment 4 bases; nucleotides outside the gene matches: 8. This CDR3 comprises 15 residues. CDR1 is SGHDT, CDR2 YYEEEE, per germline. The CDR3 sequence is CASSFRSTGTYGYTF. CDR3 coding DNA: TGTGCCAGCAGCTTCCGGTCGACAGGGACCTATGGCTACACCTTC.

This chain links TRBV6-5 with TRBJ2-7, with D tentatively TRBD2 (5 bases). The CDR3 is 17 amino acids. The germline V and J ends were trimmed by 8 bases and 3 bases, with 26 bases remaining between them. Germline CDR1 reads MNHEY; CDR2 reads SVGAGI. The CDR3 region has the DNA TGTGCCAGCGCCAGAAAGGGTTGGCTAGCTAGAAACTACGAGCAGTACTTC. Residues: CASARKGWLARNYEQYF.

This chain connects TRBV2 to TRBJ1-4, with 7 bases identical to TRBD1. The length of the CDR3 is 14 residues. V gave up 6 bases and J gave up 6 bases; unmatched junction bases: 7. CDR1 SNHLY and CDR2 FYNNEI come from the germline V gene. In nucleotides, the CDR3 is TGTGCCAGCAGACGAGGGGGCTCGTATGAAAAACTGTTTTTT. Protein sequence: CASRRGGSYEKLFF.

The chain has TRBV12-3 or TRBV12-4 and TRBJ1-2; TRBD1 might be the D (6 bases). V lost 4 bases and J 5 bases, leaving 17 bases between the germline ends. This CDR3 is built from 15 residues. The CDR3 sequence: CASSSTGSGGYGYTF. In DNA form, the CDR3 reads TGTGCCAGCAGTTCAACAGGGTCGGGGGGATATGGCTACACCTTC.

This clonotype was counted a single time. CDR3 sequence (DNA): TGCAGTGCTAGAATAAGGGCACACAAACCCAACTATGGCTACACCTTC. It translates to CSARIRAHKPNYGYTF. V gene TRBV20-1 combines with J gene TRBJ1-2, with D unclear. There are 16 residues in the CDR3. CDR1 and CDR2 from the germline V gene are DFQATT and SNEGSKA (reference sequence). Trimming cost V 2 bases and J 2 bases, with 18 bases left between them.

The gene calls are TRBV16 and TRBJ2-5; no definite D call. Germline-derived CDR1 and CDR2 are KGHSY and FQNENV. Trimming removed 2 bases at V and 5 bases at J, with 3 bases between. The CDR3 has 11 amino acids. The CDR3 sequence: CASSQEETQYF. The CDR3 DNA follows: TGTGCCAGCAGCCAAGAGGAGACCCAGTACTTC.

This clonotype was recorded many times. V usage is TRBV3-1 and J usage is TRBJ2-4, with D unresolved. The V gene's germline CDR1 is LGHDT and CDR2 YNNKEL (reference sequence). Trimming left V 4 bases short and J 3 bases short, with 13 bases between. The CDR3 is made up of 15 amino acids. This chain's CDR3 is CASSRSTEYKNIQYF. In DNA, the CDR3 is TGTGCCAGCAGCCGCTCGACGGAATACAAAAACATTCAGTACTTC.

This clonotype was seen a few times. The chain is built from TRBV5-1 and TRBJ2-2, with a weak D call TRBD1 (5 bases). Looked up from germline, CDR1 is SGHRS and CDR2 is YFSETQ. Trimming shortened V by 0 bases and J by 5 bases, and 14 bases separated the two germline ends. The CDR3 extends over 16 amino acids. This chain's CDR3 is CASSLAQGVETGELFF. CDR3 nucleotides: TGCGCCAGCAGCTTGGCCCAGGGCGTGGAAACCGGGGAGCTGTTTTTT.

This clonotype was detected a few times. This rearrangement joins TRBV18 to TRBJ1-5, with unresolved D. The CDR3 has 15 residues. Germline CDR1 and CDR2: KGHSH and LQKENI. Deletions cut 2 bases from V and 5 bases from J, with 13 bases between. CDR3: CASSPIFTDDQPQHF. In nucleotides, the CDR3 is TGTGCCAGCTCACCAATCTTCACCGATGATCAGCCCCAGCATTTT.

The chain links TRBV5-8 to TRBJ2-7; D is unresolved. This CDR3 is built from 15 residues. V dropped 0 bases and J dropped 2 bases, with 12 bases sitting between them. In germline, CDR1 is SGHTS, CDR2 YDEGEE. CDR3 amino acids: CASSLATGKTYEQYF. The CDR3 region has the DNA TGTGCCAGCAGCTTGGCTACCGGAAAAACCTACGAGCAGTACTTC.

The gene calls are TRBV19 and TRBJ2-7; 7 bases map to TRBD1. This CDR3 comprises 16 residues. Germline V gene sequence: CDR1 LNHDA, CDR2 SQIVND (reference sequence). V lost 4 bases and J lost 2; bases outside the gene matches: 11. CDR3 bases: TGTGCCAGTAGTACGAGCCAACAGGGGTTCACCTACGAGCAGTACTTC. Protein: CASSTSQQGFTYEQYF.

DNA of the CDR3: TGTGCCAGCAGTCAGACCCGGACAGGGAGTAGCAATCAGCCCCAGCATTTT. Protein sequence: CASSQTRTGSSNQPQHF. This chain connects TRBV2 to TRBJ1-5; 8 bases agree with TRBD1. CDR3 length equals 17 residues. Germline V gene data show CDR1 as SNHLY and CDR2 as FYNNEI. The J segment lost 0 bases and the V segment lost 5 bases, leaving 9 bases of the junction unmatched.

This chain links TRBV2 with TRBJ2-1, with TRBD2 as a possible D gene (6 bases). Germline CDR1 SNHLY, CDR2 FYNNEI. V gave up 6 bases and J gave up 9 bases, with 12 bases separating them. This CDR3 has 12 residues. CDR3 in amino acids: CASRVMGGEQFF. DNA of the CDR3: TGTGCCAGCAGGGTAATGGGGGGTGAGCAGTTCTTC.

This clonotype was picked up many times. The chain carries TRBV24-1 and TRBJ1-5, with 8 bases fitting TRBD1. This CDR3 has 15 amino acids. Germline V gives CDR1 KGHDR, CDR2 SFDVKD. The V gene end was trimmed by 1 base and the J gene end by 9 bases; junction bases not matched to a gene: 7. The CDR3 bases are TGTGCCACCAGTGATTTCGGTCAGGGGGCGGGGCCCCAGCATTTT. It encodes CATSDFGQGAGPQHF.

This clonotype occurred many times. The J gene is TRBJ1-4, the V gene TRBV20-1; TRBD1 is a possible D gene (5 bases). Germline V CDR1 and CDR2: DFQATT, SNEGSKA (reference sequence). The CDR3 sequence is 14 residues long. The CDR3 here is CSPRAGLTNEKLFF. The CDR3 bases are TGCAGCCCTAGGGCGGGGCTCACTAATGAAAAACTGTTTTTT.

This clonotype was seen at least ten times. The chain combines TRBV24-1 with TRBJ2-2, with 8 bases that match TRBD1. The CDR3 has 16 residues. CDR1 and CDR2 (germline): KGHDR, SFDVKD. V lost 5 bases and J lost 1; bases outside the gene matches: 5. The CDR3 nucleotides read TGTGCCACCAGTGCCTTGGGGACAGGGAACACCGGGGAGCTGTTTTTT. Translated: CATSALGTGNTGELFF.

The rearrangement uses TRBV11-3 and TRBJ1-1; 7 bases are shared with TRBD1. V trimming: 3 bases; J trimming: 10 bases; junction bases outside the gene matches: 11. The CDR3 runs 14 residues. Per germline, CDR1 SGHNT and CDR2 YENEEA. CDR3 in amino acids: CASSLRTGLGGAFF. Written as DNA, the CDR3 is TGTGCCAGCAGCTTGCGGACAGGCCTAGGTGGAGCTTTCTTT.

This clonotype has ten or more counts. The V gene is TRBV7-2, the J gene TRBJ2-7, with D perhaps given as TRBD1 or TRBD2 (6 bases each). From germline, CDR1 is SGHTA and CDR2 FQGNSA. The CDR3 has 15 residues. Trimming stripped 1 base from V and 0 bases from J, with 10 bases between. DNA for the CDR3: TGTGCCAGCAGCTTAGGTGGGGGGCTCTCCTACGAGCAGTACTTC. It codes for CASSLGGGLSYEQYF.

Remarks on this clonotype: One end of the junction varies from germline; a read error may be responsible. V is TRBV7-7 and J is TRBJ2-2; 14 bases agree with TRBD2. The CDR3 extends over 16 amino acids. Germline V gene sequence: CDR1 SSHAT, CDR2 FNYEAQ (reference sequence). DNA of the CDR3: TGTGCTAGCAGCTTCGGGACTAGCGGGAGCACCGGGGAGCTGTTTTTT. This translates into CASSFGTSGSTGELFF.